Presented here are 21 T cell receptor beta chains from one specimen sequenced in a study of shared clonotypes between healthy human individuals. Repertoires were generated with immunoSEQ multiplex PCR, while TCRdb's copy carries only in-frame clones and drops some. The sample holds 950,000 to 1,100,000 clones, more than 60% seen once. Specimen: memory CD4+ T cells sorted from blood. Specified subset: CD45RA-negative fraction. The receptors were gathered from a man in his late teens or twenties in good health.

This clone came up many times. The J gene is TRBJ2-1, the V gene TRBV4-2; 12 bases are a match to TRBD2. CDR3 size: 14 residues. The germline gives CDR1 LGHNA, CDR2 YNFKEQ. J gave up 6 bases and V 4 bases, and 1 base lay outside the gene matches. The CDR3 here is CASSPSGGANEQFF. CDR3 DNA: TGTGCCAGCAGCCCTAGCGGGGGGGCCAATGAGCAGTTCTTC.

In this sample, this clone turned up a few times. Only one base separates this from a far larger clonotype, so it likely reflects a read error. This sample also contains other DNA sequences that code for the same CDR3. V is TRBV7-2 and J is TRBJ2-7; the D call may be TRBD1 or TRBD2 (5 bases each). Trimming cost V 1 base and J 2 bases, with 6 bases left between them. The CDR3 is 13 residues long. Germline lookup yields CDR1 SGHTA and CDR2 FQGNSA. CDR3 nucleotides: TGTGCCAGCAGCTTAGGGGGACCCTACGAGCAGTACTTC. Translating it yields CASSLGGPYEQYF. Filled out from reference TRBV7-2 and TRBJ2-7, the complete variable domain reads GAGVSQSPSNKVTEKGKDVELRCDPISGHTALYWYRQSLGQGLEFLIYFQGNSAPDKSGLPSDRFSAERTGGSVSTLTIQRTQQEDSAVYLCASSLGGPYEQYFGPGTRLTVT.

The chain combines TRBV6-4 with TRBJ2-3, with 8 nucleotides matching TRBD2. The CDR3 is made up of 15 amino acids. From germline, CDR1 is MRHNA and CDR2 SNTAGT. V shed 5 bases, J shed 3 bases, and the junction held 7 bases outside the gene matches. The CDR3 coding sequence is TGTGCCAGCAGTCCTTTCGGGGGGGGGACAGATACGCAGTATTTT. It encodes CASSPFGGGTDTQYF.

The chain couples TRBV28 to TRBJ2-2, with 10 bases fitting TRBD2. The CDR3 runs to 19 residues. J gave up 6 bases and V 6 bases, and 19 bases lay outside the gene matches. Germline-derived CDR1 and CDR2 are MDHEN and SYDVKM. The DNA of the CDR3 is TGTGCCAGCAGCACCAGGCGGCCTAGCGGGGGTAGGGCTGCCGGGGAGCTGTTTTTT. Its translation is CASSTRRPSGGRAAGELFF. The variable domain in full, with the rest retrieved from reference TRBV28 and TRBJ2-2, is DVKVTQSSRYLVKRTGEKVFLECVQDMDHENMFWYRQDPGLGLRLIYFSYDVKMKEKGDIPEGYSVSREKKERFSLILESASTNQTSMYLCASSTRRPSGGRAAGELFFGEGSRLTVL.

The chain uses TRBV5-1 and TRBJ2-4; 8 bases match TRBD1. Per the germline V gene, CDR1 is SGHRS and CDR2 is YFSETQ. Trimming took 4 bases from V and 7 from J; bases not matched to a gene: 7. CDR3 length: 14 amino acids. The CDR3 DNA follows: TGCGCCAGCAGCGCGGGACAGGCGGTGAACATTCAGTACTTC. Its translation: CASSAGQAVNIQYF.

This CDR3 reads CASNREDTGELFF. In DNA form, the CDR3 reads TGCGCCAGCAACCGGGAGGACACCGGGGAGCTGTTTTTT. The chain is built from TRBV5-1 and TRBJ2-2, with TRBD2 matching over 7 bases. The junction had 2 bases not matched to a gene; V was cut back by 6 bases and J by 3 bases. Germline V gene lookup returns CDR1 SGHRS and CDR2 YFSETQ. The CDR3 spans 13 residues.

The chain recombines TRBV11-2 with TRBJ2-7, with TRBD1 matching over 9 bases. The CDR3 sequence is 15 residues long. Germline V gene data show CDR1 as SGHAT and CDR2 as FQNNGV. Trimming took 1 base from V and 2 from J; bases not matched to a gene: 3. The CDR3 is CASSLGGTGTYEQYF. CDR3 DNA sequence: TGTGCCAGCAGCTTAGGGGGGACAGGGACCTACGAGCAGTACTTC. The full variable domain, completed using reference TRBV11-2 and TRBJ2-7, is EAGVAQSPRYKIIEKRQSVAFWCNPISGHATLYWYQQILGQGPKLLIQFQNNGVVDDSQLPKDRFSAERLKGVDSTLKIQPAKLEDSAVYLCASSLGGTGTYEQYFGPGTRLTVT.

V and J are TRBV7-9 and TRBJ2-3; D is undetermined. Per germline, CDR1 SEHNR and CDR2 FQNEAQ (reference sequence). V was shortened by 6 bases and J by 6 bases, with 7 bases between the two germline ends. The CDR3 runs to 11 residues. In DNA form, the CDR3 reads TGTGCCAGCAGTCGTCGGGATACGCAGTATTTT. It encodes CASSRRDTQYF.

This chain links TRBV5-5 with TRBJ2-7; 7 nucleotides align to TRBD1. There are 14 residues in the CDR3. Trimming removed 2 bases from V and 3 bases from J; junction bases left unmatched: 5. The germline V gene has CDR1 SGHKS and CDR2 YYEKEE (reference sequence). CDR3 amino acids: CASSFDQGVYEQYF. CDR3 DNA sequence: TGTGCCAGCAGCTTTGACCAGGGGGTCTACGAGCAGTACTTC.

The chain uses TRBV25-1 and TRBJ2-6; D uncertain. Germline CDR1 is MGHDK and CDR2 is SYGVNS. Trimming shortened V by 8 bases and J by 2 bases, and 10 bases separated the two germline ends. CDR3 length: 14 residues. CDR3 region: CASGRGTGANVLTF. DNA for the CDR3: TGTGCCAGCGGTCGAGGAACTGGGGCCAACGTCCTGACTTTC.

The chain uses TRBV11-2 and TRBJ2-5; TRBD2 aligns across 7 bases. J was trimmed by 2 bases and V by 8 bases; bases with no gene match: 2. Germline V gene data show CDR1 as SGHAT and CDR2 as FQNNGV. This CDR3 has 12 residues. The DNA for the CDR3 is TGTGCCAGCCGGGGAGGGCAAGAGACCCAGTACTTC. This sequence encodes CASRGGQETQYF. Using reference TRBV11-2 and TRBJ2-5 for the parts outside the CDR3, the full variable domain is EAGVAQSPRYKIIEKRQSVAFWCNPISGHATLYWYQQILGQGPKLLIQFQNNGVVDDSQLPKDRFSAERLKGVDSTLKIQPAKLEDSAVYLCASRGGQETQYFGPGTRLLVL.

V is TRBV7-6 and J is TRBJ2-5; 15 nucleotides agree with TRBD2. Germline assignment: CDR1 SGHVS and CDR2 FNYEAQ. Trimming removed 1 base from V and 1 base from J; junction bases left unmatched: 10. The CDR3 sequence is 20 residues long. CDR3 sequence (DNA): TGTGCCAGCAGCTTAGGGACGGGACTAGCGGGAGGATACTTCCAAGAGACCCAGTACTTC. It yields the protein CASSLGTGLAGGYFQETQYF.

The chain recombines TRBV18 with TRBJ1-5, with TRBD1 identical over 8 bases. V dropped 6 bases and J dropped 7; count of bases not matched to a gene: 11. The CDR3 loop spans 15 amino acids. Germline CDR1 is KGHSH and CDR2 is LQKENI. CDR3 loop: CASSSQGVAGQPQHF. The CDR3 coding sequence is TGTGCCAGCTCGTCACAGGGGGTAGCAGGGCAGCCCCAGCATTTT.

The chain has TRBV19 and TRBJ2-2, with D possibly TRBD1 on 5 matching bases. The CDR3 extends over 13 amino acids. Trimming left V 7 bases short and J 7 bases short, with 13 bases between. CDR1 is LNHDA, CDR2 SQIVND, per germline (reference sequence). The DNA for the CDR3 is TGTGCCAGTATTGACAGCTCGGGCGGGGAGCTGTTTTTT. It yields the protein CASIDSSGGELFF.

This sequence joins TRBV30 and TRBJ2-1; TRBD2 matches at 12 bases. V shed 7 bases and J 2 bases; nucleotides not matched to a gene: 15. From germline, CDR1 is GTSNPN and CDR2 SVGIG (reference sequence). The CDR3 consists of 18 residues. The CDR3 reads CASEKGLAGPSTYNEQFF. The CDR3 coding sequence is TGTGCCTCCGAAAAAGGACTAGCGGGGCCGTCCACCTACAATGAGCAGTTCTTC.

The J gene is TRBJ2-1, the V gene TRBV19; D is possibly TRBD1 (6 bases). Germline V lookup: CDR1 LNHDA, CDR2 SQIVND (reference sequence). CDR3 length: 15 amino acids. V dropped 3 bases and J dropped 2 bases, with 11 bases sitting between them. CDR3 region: CASSIAQGTYNEQFF. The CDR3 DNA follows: TGTGCCAGTAGTATTGCCCAGGGGACCTACAATGAGCAGTTCTTC.

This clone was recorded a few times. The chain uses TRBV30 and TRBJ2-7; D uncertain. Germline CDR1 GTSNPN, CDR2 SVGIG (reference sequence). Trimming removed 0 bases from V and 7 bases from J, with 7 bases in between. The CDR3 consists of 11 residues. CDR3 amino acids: CAWSVEWEQYF. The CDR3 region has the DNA TGTGCCTGGAGTGTGGAGTGGGAGCAGTACTTC.

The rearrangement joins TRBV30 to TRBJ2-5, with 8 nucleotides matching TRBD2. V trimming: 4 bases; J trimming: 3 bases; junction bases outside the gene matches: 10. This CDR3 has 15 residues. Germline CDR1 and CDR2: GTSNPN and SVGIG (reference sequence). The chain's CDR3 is CAWKVVAGKKETQYF. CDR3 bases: TGTGCCTGGAAGGTGGTAGCGGGAAAAAAAGAGACCCAGTACTTC.

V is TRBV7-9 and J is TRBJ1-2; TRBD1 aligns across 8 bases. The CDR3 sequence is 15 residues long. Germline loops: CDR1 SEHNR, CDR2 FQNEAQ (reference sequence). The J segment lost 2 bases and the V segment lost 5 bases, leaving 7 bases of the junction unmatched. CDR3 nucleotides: TGTGCCAGCAGCCCATACGACAGGGGCAACTATGGCTACACCTTC. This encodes CASSPYDRGNYGYTF.

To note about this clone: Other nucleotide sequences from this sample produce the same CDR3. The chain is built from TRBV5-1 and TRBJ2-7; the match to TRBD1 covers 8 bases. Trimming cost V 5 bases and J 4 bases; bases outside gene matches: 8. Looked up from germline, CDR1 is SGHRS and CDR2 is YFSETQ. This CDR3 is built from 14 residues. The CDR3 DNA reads TGCGCCAGCAGTTCATCTACAGGGGGATACGAGCAGTACTTC. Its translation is CASSSSTGGYEQYF.

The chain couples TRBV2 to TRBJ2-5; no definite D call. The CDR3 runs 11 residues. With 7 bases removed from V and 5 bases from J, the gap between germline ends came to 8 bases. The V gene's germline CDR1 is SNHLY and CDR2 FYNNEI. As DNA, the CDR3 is TGTGCCAGCATCCTAAAGGAGACCCAGTACTTC. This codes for CASILKETQYF.